This T cell receptor beta chain was profiled in a study of T-cell memory formation after mild COVID-19. Study results and limitations: Later expanders leaned CD4+, whereas day 15 to 85 contracting clones were balanced CD4/CD8.

CDR3 size: 15 residues. Germline CDR1 is DFQATT and CDR2 is SNEGSKA (reference sequence). Trimming pared 5 bases from V and 2 bases from J, leaving 15 bases between. The table lists this clonotype with a few counts. Its matching antigen is unknown. TCRdb redid the calling of the 5' RACE reads with MiXCR, one entry per CDR3 protein. The sample consists of 300,000 to 400,000 distinct CDR3 sequences, 20% to 25% of them appearing once. This receptor was obtained from an adult woman who had mild COVID-19 (a few samples of this study predate the infection). Cell type and time point are not known. Sequenced input: PBMCs or a T cell subset sorted from them (not recorded which). V and J are TRBV20-1 and TRBJ2-2; a weak D match, TRBD1 (6 bases). CDR3 nucleotides: TGCAGTGCTGCGCGACAGGTCCGTAACACCGGGGAGCTGTTTTTT. This translates into CSAARQVRNTGELFF.